What follows are 5 T cell receptor beta chains derived from one specimen sequenced in a study of response to subunit inactivated influenza vaccine (dated 2018 in TCRdb). Libraries were constructed by RT-PCR. The sample was run on an Illumina HiSeq 2500. TCRdb cleaned the public reads at Q25 with fastp, built clones with MiXCR and kept in-frame beta chains. All rows with the same CDR3 protein become a single entry with the most common DNA and genes. This sample comprises about 580,000 distinct CDR3 sequences, approximately 15% of them detected only once. The top ten clones comprise roughly 11% of the sample. Sequences were derived from PBMCs from blood, sampled 11 to 12 days after vaccination. The receptors originated from a man aged 45-65 years who received an inactivated influenza vaccine. Donor details come from another sample of the same person, matched by shared clones.

V usage is TRBV6-5 and J usage is TRBJ1-6; D uncertain. The germline CDR1 and CDR2 sequences are MNHEY and SVGAGI. Trimming took off 0 bases at V and 0 bases at J, with 6 bases between the two ends. The length of the CDR3 is 16 residues. This CDR3 is CASSYSYNSYNSPLHF. CDR3 bases: TGTGCCAGCAGTTACTCGTATAACTCCTATAATTCACCCCTCCACTTT.

The chain combines TRBV5-8 with TRBJ2-1, with unresolved D. CDR1 and CDR2 (germline): SGHTS, YDEGEE. Deletions cut 7 bases from V and 2 bases from J, with 16 bases between. The CDR3 sequence is 15 residues long. In nucleotides, the CDR3 is TGTGCCAGCTTTACGCCGGCTAGACCCTACAATGAGCAGTTCTTC. Protein: CASFTPARPYNEQFF.

This clonotype occurred a few times. The V and J genes are TRBV28 and TRBJ2-2; 10 nucleotides agree with TRBD2. V gave up 5 bases and J gave up 1 base; unmatched junction bases: 4. The CDR3 length is 16 residues. Per germline, CDR1 MDHEN and CDR2 SYDVKM. CDR3 coding DNA: TGTGCCAGCAGTCGGACTAGCGGAGTGAACACCGGGGAGCTGTTTTTT. It translates to CASSRTSGVNTGELFF.

A remark on this clonotype: Germline is not matched at one junction end, which may reflect a read error. The chain carries TRBV4-2 and TRBJ2-2; 7 nucleotides line up with TRBD1. This CDR3 is 14 amino acids long. Germline lookup yields CDR1 LGHNA and CDR2 YNFKEQ. CDR3 sequence reads: CASSQDRVTGELFF. CDR3 bases: TGTGCCAGCAGTCAAGACAGGGTAACTGGGGAGCTGTTTTTT.

The rearrangement joins TRBV6-2 or TRBV6-3 to TRBJ2-7, with D unresolved. The CDR3 loop spans 16 amino acids. CDR1 and CDR2 from the germline V gene are MNHEY and SVGEGT. Trimming took off 10 bases at V and 1 base at J, with 23 bases between the two ends. CDR3 sequence: CATRDRPPRPSYEQYF. The CDR3 DNA reads as TGTGCCACGAGAGACCGACCACCGAGACCATCCTACGAGCAGTACTTC.